A single sample is the source of the 8 T cell receptor beta chains below, sequenced in a study of cytomegalovirus exposure and HLA in healthy donors. It was with 60 Vbeta and 13 Jbeta primers that the PCR ran. Some clones are missing from TCRdb's copy, which holds only in-frame ones; the method was immunoSEQ multiplex PCR. This table has 100,000 or so clones, 76% appearing once. The specimen sequenced was PBMCs. The origin of the receptors is a middle-aged man in good health and CMV-seronegative.

The chain couples TRBV18 to TRBJ2-1; maybe TRBD1 (5 bases). Trimming removed 4 bases from V and 8 bases from J, with 21 bases in between. Germline CDR1 KGHSH, CDR2 LQKENI. The CDR3 covers 16 residues. The DNA for the CDR3 is TGTGCCAGCTCACTATTAACAGGTTTTGAATATCATGAGCAGTTCTTC. As protein: CASSLLTGFEYHEQFF.

The rearrangement joins TRBV2 to TRBJ2-1; 7 nucleotides match TRBD1. The germline V gene encodes CDR1 SNHLY and CDR2 FYNNEI. CDR3 size: 14 residues. V trimming: 6 bases; J trimming: 5 bases; junction bases outside the gene matches: 7. The CDR3 DNA reads TGTGCCAGCAGACCCTCGACAGGGAACAATGAGCAGTTCTTC. It translates to CASRPSTGNNEQFF. Complete variable domain (other parts from reference TRBV2 and TRBJ2-1): EPEVTQTPSHQVTQMGQEVILRCVPISNHLYFYWYRQILGQKVEFLVSFYNNEISEKSEIFDDQFSVERPDGSNFTLKIRSTKLEDSAMYFCASRPSTGNNEQFFGPGTRLTVL.

The chain uses TRBV25-1 and TRBJ2-3; 9 bases agree with TRBD2. The length of the CDR3 is 15 residues. Germline-derived CDR1 and CDR2 are MGHDK and SYGVNS. V was clipped by 5 bases and J by 1 base; unmatched bases: 4. The CDR3 DNA reads as TGTGCCAGCAGTACGCGGACTAGCGGCACAGATACGCAGTATTTT. The encoded protein is CASSTRTSGTDTQYF. Complete variable domain (other parts from reference TRBV25-1 and TRBJ2-3): EADIYQTPRYLVIGTGKKITLECSQTMGHDKMYWYQQDPGMELHLIHYSYGVNSTEKGDLSSESTVSRIRTEHFPLTLESARPSHTSQYLCASSTRTSGTDTQYFGPGTRLTVL.

The chain employs TRBV5-1 and TRBJ2-5, with no clear D. The CDR3 covers 13 residues. Germline V gene data show CDR1 as SGHRS and CDR2 as YFSETQ. Deletions cut 4 bases from V and 3 bases from J, with 10 bases between. In DNA, the CDR3 is TGCGCCAGCAGCGTTTACAGAGAAGAGACCCAGTACTTC. Translated: CASSVYREETQYF. The whole variable domain, remainder taken from reference TRBV5-1 and TRBJ2-5, is KAGVTQTPRYLIKTRGQQVTLSCSPISGHRSVSWYQQTPGQGLQFLFEYFSETQRNKGNFPGRFSGRQFSNSRSEMNVSTLELGDSALYLCASSVYREETQYFGPGTRLLVL.

The V and J genes are TRBV4-1 and TRBJ2-5, with D possibly TRBD1 on 5 matching bases. The J call may be incorrect, as the DNA end agrees better with TRBJ2-7. CDR3 length: 15 residues. Germline V gene lookup returns CDR1 MGHRA and CDR2 YSYEKL. The CDR3 loop reads CASSQGHQGRYEQYF. The DNA for the CDR3 is TGCGCCAGCAGCCAGGGTCATCAGGGCAGATACGAGCAGTACTTC.

The chain is built from TRBV7-2 and TRBJ2-3, with 7 bases identical to TRBD2. With 5 bases clipped from V and 2 bases from J, the junction kept 7 bases outside the gene matches. The CDR3 runs 15 residues. The germline V gene has CDR1 SGHTA and CDR2 FQGNSA. The CDR3 region is CASSLSSGPTDTQYF. The CDR3 nucleotides are TGTGCCAGCAGCCTTTCTAGCGGCCCCACAGATACGCAGTATTTT.

This clone appeared a single time. The gene calls are TRBV28 and TRBJ1-6; possibly TRBD1 for D (5 bases). The CDR3 runs to 12 residues. CDR1 MDHEN and CDR2 SYDVKM come from the germline V gene. Trimming shortened V by 8 bases and J by 12 bases, and 14 bases separated the two germline ends. CDR3 nucleotide sequence: TGTGCCAGCGGGGGGGGGAGGGAACCCCTCCACTTT. Its translation: CASGGGREPLHF.

The V gene is TRBV6-1, the J gene TRBJ2-7; 7 bases line up with TRBD1. The CDR3 consists of 16 residues. J was trimmed by 0 bases and V by 1 base; bases with no gene match: 6. The germline V gene has CDR1 MNHNS and CDR2 SASEGT. This CDR3 is CASSEGRRQGSYEQYF. As DNA, the CDR3 is TGTGCCAGCAGTGAAGGTCGTAGACAGGGCTCCTACGAGCAGTACTTC.